A selection of T cell receptor beta chains follows, all from one sample in a study of cytomegalovirus exposure and HLA in healthy donors. Generated by immunoSEQ multiplex PCR, the TCRdb table keeps only in-frame clones and is missing some. The data show about 130,000 clones, around 9% seen once. Sequencing used PBMCs. All receptors derive from a man aged 40-55 years in good health and CMV-seronegative. Each CDR3 is given with its conserved first and last residue. D genes are given only for firm matches. Clone sizes are given selectively: once, few, many, or a class where the clone is expanded.

>TRBV7-9|TRBJ1-1|NA|few
CASSSTRGMNPEPFF
TGTGCCAGCAGCTCGACCCGGGGTATGAACCCTGAACCTTTCTTT
>TRBV6-5|TRBJ1-6|NA|NA
CASSMQGLDNSPLHF
TGTGCCAGCAGCATGCAAGGACTAGATAATTCACCCCTCCACTTT
>TRBV6-5|TRBJ2-7|NA|NA
CASSYVGHLNYEQYF
TGTGCCAGCAGTTATGTAGGACACTTAAATTACGAGCAGTACTTC
>TRBV15|TRBJ2-7|TRBD1|few
CATSRGDREPEQYF
TGTGCCACCAGCAGGGGGGACAGGGAGCCCGAGCAGTACTTC
>TRBV19|TRBJ1-2|NA|NA
CASSILGPNYGYTF
TGTGCCAGTAGTATATTGGGCCCTAACTATGGCTACACCTTC
>TRBV5-1|TRBJ2-1|TRBD2|NA
CASSSGLAGVDEQFF
TGCGCCAGCAGCTCGGGACTAGCGGGGGTTGACGAGCAGTTCTTC
>TRBV27|TRBJ2-5|TRBD2|NA
CASSLGVAGAGETQYF
TGTGCCAGCAGTTTAGGAGTAGCGGGGGCTGGGGAGACCCAGTACTTC
>TRBV12-5|TRBJ1-6|NA|NA
CASGLVTLEGYSPLHF
TGTGCTAGTGGTTTGGTAACCCTGGAGGGATATTCACCCCTCCACTTT
>TRBV2|TRBJ2-1|TRBD2|NA
CASNERGGNEQFF
TGTGCCAGCAACGAGCGGGGGGGCAATGAGCAGTTCTTC
>TRBV29-1|TRBJ2-7|NA|NA
CSVEVGQGGSYEQYF
TGCAGCGTTGAAGTTGGGCAGGGGGGCTCCTACGAGCAGTACTTC
>TRBV6-6|TRBJ1-1|NA|few
CASSLRRSGTEAFF
TGTGCCAGCAGTCTTCGCAGGTCTGGCACTGAAGCTTTCTTT
>TRBV28|TRBJ2-7|TRBD2|NA
CAVGGGGRYEQYF
TGTGCCGTAGGTGGCGGGGGGAGGTACGAGCAGTACTTC
>TRBV5-1|TRBJ2-7|NA|NA
CASSFSYSSYEQYF
TGCGCCAGCAGCTTTTCGTACAGTTCCTACGAGCAGTACTTC
>TRBV27|TRBJ1-6|NA|NA
CASREVGSSYNSPLHF
TGTGCCAGCAGGGAGGTGGGGAGCTCCTATAATTCACCCCTCCACTTT